The T cell receptor beta chain described here comes from a study of T cell repertoires in cytomegalovirus infection. TCRdb re-called the reads through MiXCR, storing one row per CDR3 protein. Among about 360,000 distinct CDR3 sequences, about 35% were seen once, and the ten largest hold approximately 13%. Germline lookup yields CDR1 SGHVS and CDR2 FQNEAQ. V shed 5 bases and J 4 bases; nucleotides not matched to a gene: 11. This CDR3 has 16 amino acids. This clonotype was seen ten or more times. The antigen remains unidentified. The V and J genes are TRBV7-8 and TRBJ2-3; 8 nucleotides line up with TRBD2. The sequence was collected from a human donor in good health (CMV status not recorded). Some clones in this sample may be carry-over from other donors' samples. The source material was cultured PBMCs, sampled from culture after CMV antigen stimulation. CDR3: CASSADYSGIADTQYF. The CDR3 DNA reads as TGTGCCAGCAGCGCCGACTATAGCGGGATAGCAGATACGCAGTATTTT.